This T cell receptor beta chain was retrieved from a study of T cell changes during pregnancy in multiple sclerosis. Measured with immunoSEQ multiplex PCR; TCRdb has only the in-frame clones, and not every one. The sample consists of about 69,000 clones, 80% to 95% of them appearing once. With 3 bases clipped from V and 4 bases from J, the junction kept 3 bases outside the gene matches. CDR1 is SGHRS and CDR2 is YFSETQ in the germline V gene. CDR3 length: 16 residues. This TCR was sampled from a female donor in good health, enrolled as a control in a pregnancy study. This sequence joins TRBV5-1 and TRBJ2-3, with 15 bases aligning to TRBD2. The starting material was peripheral blood, obtained in the third trimester of pregnancy. The CDR3 loop is CASSWTSGGAPDTQYF. CDR3 nucleotide sequence: TGCGCCAGCAGCTGGACTAGCGGGGGGGCCCCAGATACGCAGTATTTT.